The next 28 T cell receptor beta chains were all read from a single sample in a study of blood T cells in healthy people across ages. It was with a sample-barcoded 5' primer and a J-beta primer mix that a second PCR of about 6 to 12 cycles was run. TCRdb used MiXCR to reprocess the 5' RACE reads, holding one entry per CDR3 protein. The profile shows under 2,000,000 distinct CDR3 sequences, less than 50% of them singletons. Sequencing was carried out using blood. All receptors derive from a woman aged 40 to 49 in good health.

The chain is built from TRBV6-5 and TRBJ2-7; TRBD1 matches at 8 bases. CDR3 length: 14 amino acids. The germline gives CDR1 MNHEY, CDR2 SVGAGI. The trim removed 7 bases at V and 4 bases at J, leaving 9 bases unmatched. CDR3 sequence (DNA): TGTGCCAGCAAGGTTTCAGGGGGCAATTACGAGCAGTACTTC. Protein sequence: CASKVSGGNYEQYF.

This clonotype has more than one count but fewer than ten. This chain joins TRBV27 and TRBJ2-5, with 9 bases lining up with TRBD1. Germline CDR1 and CDR2: MNHEY and SMNVEV (reference sequence). The trim removed 3 bases at V and 11 bases at J, leaving 10 bases unmatched. CDR3 length equals 14 residues. The CDR3: CASSFGQGLLEQYF. For the CDR3, the DNA is TGTGCCAGCAGTTTTGGACAGGGGCTTTTAGAGCAGTACTTC.

This sequence joins TRBV18 and TRBJ2-7, with 7 bases identical to TRBD1. Germline values: CDR1 KGHSH, CDR2 LQKENI. The CDR3 contains 17 residues. Trimming at V came to 0 bases and at J to 0 bases, leaving 8 bases not matched to a gene. This CDR3 is CASSPPVKQGSSYEQYF. In DNA, the CDR3 is TGTGCCAGCTCACCACCTGTAAAACAGGGGAGCTCCTACGAGCAGTACTTC.

This clonotype was seen a single time. The V call is TRBV6-2 or TRBV6-3, the J call TRBJ2-3; TRBD1 matches 9 bases. The V and J ends lost 8 bases and 1 base, in that order; junction bases with no gene match: 7. Germline CDR1 MNHEY, CDR2 SVGEGT. CDR3 length: 15 amino acids. Written as DNA, the CDR3 is TGTGCCAGCGGAGGACAGGGGTGGGGCACAGATACGCAGTATTTT. The encoded protein is CASGGQGWGTDTQYF.

This rearrangement joins TRBV20-1 to TRBJ2-3; no clear D. There are 15 residues in the CDR3. Germline CDR1 is DFQATT and CDR2 is SNEGSKA (reference sequence). Trimming took off 0 bases at V and 0 bases at J, with 10 bases between the two ends. The CDR3 bases are TGCAGTGCTAGAGATCGGGCTGGTAGCACAGATACGCAGTATTTT. Encoded protein: CSARDRAGSTDTQYF.

This clonotype was seen more than once but under ten times. The rearrangement links TRBV7-9 to TRBJ2-3, with 9 nucleotides matching TRBD1. Germline CDR1 reads SEHNR; CDR2 reads FQNEAQ (reference sequence). J was trimmed by 2 bases and V by 3 bases; bases with no gene match: 3. The CDR3 contains 15 residues. The CDR3 loop reads CASSFGQGITDTQYF. DNA for the CDR3: TGTGCCAGCAGCTTCGGACAGGGGATCACAGATACGCAGTATTTT.

Comments on this clonotype: At one end the junction does not follow the germline gene, possibly because of a read error. The chain couples TRBV5-6 to TRBJ2-7, with 8 bases lining up with TRBD1. TRBJ2-4 explains the end of the DNA better; the J call may be wrong. The length of the CDR3 is 14 residues. Germline V CDR1 and CDR2: SGHDT, YYEEEE. Here the CDR3 reads CAGSFGQGGYIQYF. The CDR3, as DNA: TGTGCCGGCAGCTTCGGACAGGGCGGGTACATTCAGTACTTC.

V and J are TRBV29-1 and TRBJ2-7, with D possibly matching TRBD2 (5 bases). The CDR3 contains 12 residues. Germline CDR1 SQVTM, CDR2 ANQGSEA. V was trimmed by 3 bases and J by 0 bases, leaving 6 bases between them. Here the CDR3 DNA reads TGCAGCGTTGACGAGGGCTCCTACGAGCAGTACTTC. Its translation: CSVDEGSYEQYF.

The V and J genes are TRBV6-5 and TRBJ2-5; D gene unclear. Between the trimmed V and J ends, which lost 0 bases and 2 bases, there was a span of 16 bases. Germline-derived CDR1 and CDR2 are MNHEY and SVGAGI. This CDR3 contains 17 residues. The CDR3 region is CASSYSPSSLGQETQYF. The CDR3 DNA reads TGTGCCAGCAGTTACTCACCGTCCTCCCTGGGGCAAGAGACCCAGTACTTC.

This clonotype has just a few counts. This sequence may be a read error, since a much larger clone differs from it by one base. V is TRBV27 and J is TRBJ2-7; TRBD1 is a possible D gene (5 bases). The CDR3 runs to 13 residues. CDR1 MNHEY and CDR2 SMNVEV come from the germline V gene (reference sequence). CDR3 loop: CASSVSPGYEQYF. CDR3 DNA: TGTGCCAGCAGTGTATCGCCAGGGTACGAGCAGTACTTC.

The chain couples TRBV28 to TRBJ2-7, with 9 bases aligning to TRBD1. Germline CDR1 is MDHEN and CDR2 is SYDVKM. The V and J ends lost 8 bases and 3 bases, in that order; junction bases with no gene match: 8. CDR3 length equals 14 residues. The CDR3 DNA reads as TGTGCCAGCGGAGTCGGACAGGGGCGCTACGAGCAGTACTTC. Protein sequence: CASGVGQGRYEQYF. Full variable domain (rest looked up from reference TRBV28 and TRBJ2-7): DVKVTQSSRYLVKRTGEKVFLECVQDMDHENMFWYRQDPGLGLRLIYFSYDVKMKEKGDIPEGYSVSREKKERFSLILESASTNQTSMYLCASGVGQGRYEQYFGPGTRLTVT.

Remarks on this clonotype: A much larger clone sits a single nucleotide away, making a read error possible. The chain is built from TRBV6-2 or TRBV6-3 and TRBJ2-3, with D uncertain. The CDR3 has 14 residues. Trimming shortened V by 2 bases and J by 2 bases, and 8 bases separated the two germline ends. Germline V gene data show CDR1 as MNHEY and CDR2 as SVGEGT. The CDR3 DNA reads as TGTGCCAGCAGTTACCGACCACCCACAGATACGCAGTATTTT. It is translated as CASSYRPPTDTQYF.

The genes are TRBV18 and TRBJ2-4, with D possibly matching TRBD1 (6 bases). Matching the DNA end better, TRBJ2-5 makes the J call doubtful. This CDR3 region has 17 residues. Germline V gene sequence: CDR1 KGHSH, CDR2 LQKENI. The CDR3 region is CASSPPIGQLNQETQYF. The CDR3 DNA reads as TGTGCCAGCTCACCACCGATTGGACAGCTAAACCAAGAGACCCAGTACTTC.

The rearrangement joins TRBV20-1 to TRBJ2-7, with 10 bases that match TRBD2. J gave up 3 bases and V 6 bases, and 2 bases lay outside the gene matches. Germline CDR1 is DFQATT and CDR2 is SNEGSKA (reference sequence). There are 12 residues in the CDR3. CDR3 protein: CSAASGGYEQYF. The CDR3, as DNA: TGCAGTGCCGCTAGCGGGGGCTACGAGCAGTACTTC.

The J gene is TRBJ2-5, the V gene TRBV6-5, with D possibly matching TRBD2 (5 bases). The DNA end is a closer match to TRBJ2-7, so the J assignment may be wrong. The CDR3 loop spans 15 amino acids. The germline CDR1 and CDR2 sequences are MNHEY and SVGAGI. Here the CDR3 DNA reads TGTGCCAGCAGTTACTCGTCCGGGGTCGGAGGCGAGCAGTACTTC. This sequence encodes CASSYSSGVGGEQYF.

The V gene is TRBV2, the J gene TRBJ2-1; TRBD1 agrees at 8 bases. V trimming: 7 bases; J trimming: 13 bases; junction bases outside the gene matches: 15. In germline, CDR1 is SNHLY, CDR2 FYNNEI. CDR3 length: 14 residues. The CDR3 here is CASTRTGSSETQFF. In DNA, the CDR3 is TGTGCCAGCACCCGGACAGGGTCGTCAGAGACCCAGTTCTTC.

The chain employs TRBV15 and TRBJ2-7, with D possibly matching TRBD1 (6 bases). The germline V gene has CDR1 LNHNV and CDR2 YYDKDF (reference sequence). There are 15 residues in the CDR3. Trimming shortened V by 2 bases and J by 0 bases, and 11 bases separated the two germline ends. DNA of the CDR3: TGTGCCACCAGCAGAATCCGACAGGACTCCTACGAGCAGTACTTC. This sequence encodes CATSRIRQDSYEQYF.

The rearrangement links TRBV6-6 to TRBJ2-7, with TRBD1 identical over 7 bases. Gene TRBJ2-4 matches the end of the DNA better, so the J call may be wrong. The CDR3 is 13 amino acids. CDR1 is MNHNY and CDR2 is SVGAGI in the germline V gene (reference sequence). CDR3 protein: CASNSDRVNIQYF. DNA of the CDR3: TGTGCCAGCAACTCAGACAGGGTAAACATTCAGTACTTC.

The genes are TRBV9 and TRBJ1-2, with 7 bases matching TRBD1. This CDR3 is built from 15 residues. V lost 0 bases to trimming and J lost 8 bases; unmatched junction nucleotides: 10. Germline CDR1 reads SGDLS; CDR2 reads YYNGEE. CDR3 amino acids: CASSVGGGSGEGYTF. Here the CDR3 DNA reads TGTGCCAGCAGCGTAGGAGGGGGCAGTGGTGAAGGCTACACCTTC.

This clonotype turned up a few times. The chain couples TRBV29-1 to TRBJ1-1; the match to TRBD1 covers 7 bases. Germline V lookup: CDR1 SQVTM, CDR2 ANQGSEA. The J segment lost 4 bases and the V segment lost 6 bases, leaving 5 bases of the junction unmatched. This CDR3 contains 12 residues. CDR3 sequence: CSVLQGSTEAFF. The CDR3 DNA reads TGCAGCGTACTACAGGGGAGCACTGAAGCTTTCTTT.

The chain couples TRBV6-1 to TRBJ2-1; the D gene is possibly TRBD1 (6 bases). The CDR3 has 15 residues. The V end lost 0 bases, the J end lost 5 bases, and 11 bases lay between the germline ends. Germline V gene lookup returns CDR1 MNHNS and CDR2 SASEGT. For the CDR3, the DNA is TGTGCCAGCAGTGAAGCTAAGACAGGCCACAATGAGCAGTTCTTC. Its translation is CASSEAKTGHNEQFF.

In this sample, this clonotype turned up a few times. The chain recombines TRBV4-3 with TRBJ2-5, with 9 bases matching TRBD2. The J call may be incorrect, as the DNA end agrees better with TRBJ2-7. This CDR3 has 16 amino acids. Looked up from germline, CDR1 is LGHNA and CDR2 is YSLEER. The CDR3 protein is CASSQDSLAGNHEQYF. The DNA of the CDR3 is TGCGCCAGCAGCCAAGATAGCCTAGCGGGGAACCACGAGCAGTACTTC.

In this sample, this clonotype turned up once. CDR3 in amino acids: CASSSWTGERHEQYF. The CDR3 DNA follows: TGTGCCAGCAGTTCCTGGACAGGCGAACGCCACGAGCAGTACTTC. The chain is built from TRBV28 and TRBJ2-7; 7 bases align to TRBD1. CDR1 and CDR2 from the germline V gene are MDHEN and SYDVKM. The CDR3 is 15 amino acids. V shed 4 bases, J shed 5 bases, and the junction held 11 bases outside the gene matches.

This clonotype appeared a few times. The rearrangement joins TRBV4-1 to TRBJ2-5, with D perhaps TRBD1 or TRBD2 (5 bases each). Trimming took 1 base from V and 5 from J, leaving 17 bases between them. CDR1 MGHRA and CDR2 YSYEKL come from the germline V gene. The CDR3 runs to 16 residues. Written as DNA, the CDR3 is TGCGCCAGCAGCCAAGTGGTCGGGGACCCTGGGGAGACCCAGTACTTC. Its protein product is CASSQVVGDPGETQYF.

The chain carries TRBV4-1 and TRBJ1-2, with unresolved D. Germline V gene lookup returns CDR1 MGHRA and CDR2 YSYEKL. Trimming removed 3 bases at V and 2 bases at J, with 13 bases between. The CDR3 runs to 15 residues. CDR3: CASSQASGVNYGYTF. CDR3 nucleotide sequence: TGCGCCAGCAGCCAGGCGTCCGGGGTGAACTATGGCTACACCTTC.

The count of this clonotype is one. At one end the junction does not follow the germline gene, possibly because of a read error. The V gene is TRBV12-3 or TRBV12-4, the J gene TRBJ2-3; TRBD1 or TRBD2 may be the D gene (5 bases each). The CDR3 contains 14 residues. This CDR3 reads CAGSRDGGPDTQYF. CDR3 in DNA: TGTGCCGGCAGCCGGGACGGCGGACCAGATACGCAGTATTTT.

The chain carries TRBV7-3 and TRBJ2-1, with D maybe TRBD2 (5 bases). The V gene lost 4 bases and the J gene lost 0 bases, with 10 bases spanning the gap. The CDR3 sequence is 15 residues long. The germline CDR1 and CDR2 sequences are SGHTA and FQGTGA. In DNA form, the CDR3 reads TGTGCCAGCAGCTCAACTAGAAGCTCCTACAATGAGCAGTTCTTC. As protein: CASSSTRSSYNEQFF.

The rearrangement links TRBV7-2 to TRBJ2-3, with TRBD2 identical over 15 bases. In germline, CDR1 is SGHTA, CDR2 FQGNSA. The trim removed 0 bases at V and 7 bases at J, leaving 2 bases unmatched. The CDR3 loop spans 16 amino acids. The CDR3 loop is CASSLAGTSGGNTQYF. For the CDR3, the DNA is TGTGCCAGCAGCTTAGCCGGGACTAGCGGGGGGAATACGCAGTATTTT.